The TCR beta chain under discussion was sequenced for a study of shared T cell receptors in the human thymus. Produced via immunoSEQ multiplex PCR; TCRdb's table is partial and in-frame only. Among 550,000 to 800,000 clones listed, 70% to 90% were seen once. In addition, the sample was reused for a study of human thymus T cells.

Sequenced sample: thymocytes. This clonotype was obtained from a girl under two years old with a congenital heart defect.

The CDR3 DNA is TGTGCCAGCAGTTACCGTCGAGGGGGCGGGAATGAAAAACTGTTTTTT. Translating it yields CASSYRRGGGNEKLFF. The chain recombines TRBV6-5 with TRBJ1-4, with 7 bases fitting TRBD1. Unmatched junction bases numbered 8, after V lost 2 bases and J lost 5 bases. Per germline, CDR1 MNHEY and CDR2 SVGAGI. The CDR3 runs 16 residues.